This TCR beta chain was sequenced for a study of cytomegalovirus exposure and HLA in healthy donors. Study-wide findings and caveats: TCR sequences were mostly rare, though some public TCRs occurred in many donors. Previously analyzed data showed that most TCR beta V segments were productive at a frequency of about 87% or about 30%. Sequencing had likely introduced a cluster of highly shared sequence variants as an artifact. A later analysis, which compared TCR beta chains of equal frequency, found the HLA-associated ones more clonally expanded.

With respect to this clone: Its antigen is undetermined.

Primers: 60 Vbeta forward and 13 Jbeta reverse. Clones were sequenced by immunoSEQ multiplex PCR, and TCRdb holds only the in-frame ones, with some missing. The table has about 130,000 clones, around three quarters seen once; the top ten hold over 2.5%. Germline V gene sequence: CDR1 MDHEN, CDR2 SYDVKM. Germline trimming cut 10 bases from V and 9 bases from J; bases unmatched to any gene: 6. The CDR3 spans 12 residues. Specimen: PBMCs. This sequence joins TRBV28 and TRBJ1-6; TRBD1 agrees at 7 bases. This TCR came from a woman aged 45-65 years in good health and CMV-seronegative. CDR3 coding DNA: TGTGCCATCCAGGGGGGCGTTTCACCCCTCCACTTT. As protein: CAIQGGVSPLHF.